Listed below are T cell receptor beta chains from one sample, sequenced in a study of blood T cell repertoires in COVID-19. Method: immunoSEQ multiplex PCR; TCRdb's copy keeps in-frame clones and lacks some. This sample has a few hundred thousand clones; roughly 88% occur once, and the top ten carry roughly 1.4%. What was sequenced was peripheral blood. The origin of the receptors is a woman in her thirties or forties who had recovered from COVID-19. Both conserved end residues are trimmed from each CDR3. The listing skips clone size in some rows; elsewhere it reads once, few, many or a size class.

j_call v_call clone_size cdr3_aa
TRBJ2-7 TRBV28 . ASSLTGTGRYEQY
TRBJ1-6 TRBV7-9 . ASSFGTGDSPLH
TRBJ2-1 TRBV12-3/TRBV12-4 . ASRSTGYNEQF
TRBJ1-2 TRBV6-5 . ASTGGINYGYT
TRBJ1-5 TRBV9 . ASSAGMSQPQH
TRBJ2-6 TRBV5-4 . ASSLGPPGANVLT
TRBJ2-2 TRBV3-1/TRBV3-2 . ASSHWDSTGELF
TRBJ2-2 TRBV10-1 . ASSEEGVGAGELF
TRBJ1-3 TRBV6-5 many ASRAYSGSGNTIY
TRBJ1-2 TRBV11-3 . ASSLGQGQGYT
TRBJ2-1 TRBV29-1 . SVALDSSYNEQF
TRBJ1-1 TRBV5-1 . ASSLYSGNTEAF
TRBJ2-3 TRBV7-2 . ASSLDVGGTSTDTQY
TRBJ1-6 TRBV7-8 few ASSLNQYNSPLH
TRBJ1-2 TRBV19 . ASSITRDSYGYT
TRBJ2-7 TRBV5-6 . ASSLGVSQADEQY
TRBJ1-6 TRBV5-6 . ASSLDLGQGLTFH
TRBJ1-4 TRBV30 once AGTGEKLF
TRBJ2-7 TRBV28 . ASSYFIGAYEQY
TRBJ2-1 TRBV19 . ASSIASGGYNEQF
TRBJ2-3 TRBV7-3 . ASSLNRLDTQY
TRBJ2-3 TRBV5-1 . ASNWGGVTDTQY